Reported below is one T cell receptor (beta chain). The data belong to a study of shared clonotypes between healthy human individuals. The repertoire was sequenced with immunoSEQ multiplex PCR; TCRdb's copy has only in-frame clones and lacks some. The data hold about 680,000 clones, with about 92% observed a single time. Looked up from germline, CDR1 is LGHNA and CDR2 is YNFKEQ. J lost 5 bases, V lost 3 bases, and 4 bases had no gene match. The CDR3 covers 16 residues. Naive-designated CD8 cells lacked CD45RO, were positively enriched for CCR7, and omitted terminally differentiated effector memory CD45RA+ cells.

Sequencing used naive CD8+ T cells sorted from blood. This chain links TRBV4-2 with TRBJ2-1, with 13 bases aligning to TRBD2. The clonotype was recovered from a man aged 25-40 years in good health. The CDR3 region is CASSQSGTSGNNEQFF. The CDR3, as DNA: TGTGCCAGCAGCCAGTCCGGGACTAGCGGGAACAATGAGCAGTTCTTC.